Given below is one T cell receptor beta chain in context. The sample comes from a study of blood T cell repertoires in COVID-19. Some clones are missing from TCRdb's copy, which holds only in-frame ones; the method was immunoSEQ multiplex PCR. Of about 160,000 clones listed, 70% to 80% are singletons. The CDR3 has 13 amino acids. The V segment lost 7 bases and the J segment 8 bases; nucleotides outside the gene matches: 8. Germline V gives CDR1 MNHNY, CDR2 SVGAGI (reference sequence). Material: peripheral blood. The V call is TRBV6-6, the J call TRBJ2-1, with 7 positions matching TRBD2. The receptor comes from an older woman with COVID-19, enrolled during active disease. CDR3 DNA: TGTGCCAGCAAGAGCCAGGGAGGGGATGAGCAGTTCTTC. Translated: CASKSQGGDEQFF.